Given below is one TCR beta chain in context. V was trimmed by 5 bases and J by 3 bases, leaving 14 bases between them. CDR3 length: 14 residues. CDR1 SGHRS and CDR2 YFSETQ come from the germline V gene. After isolation, RNA underwent reverse transcription to generate cDNA as the sequencing template. The protocol was immunoSEQ multiplex PCR, while the TCRdb copy is restricted to in-frame clones and leaves out a portion. The table includes more than 100,000 clones, around 56% detected once. The sample belongs to a study of CD8+ T cells in alopecia areata. The sample's treatment: oral pan-JAK inhibitor, 5-10 mg twice daily.

The rearrangement links TRBV5-1 to TRBJ2-5; D is perhaps TRBD1 (5 bases). Sequencing used CD4+ T cells sorted from blood, obtained at week 4, from a patient treated with tofacitinib. The sequence was collected from a human donor with alopecia areata. CDR3 sequence (DNA): TGCGCCAGCAGGAATCCAGGGAACGAAGAGACCCAGTACTTC. Amino acid sequence: CASRNPGNEETQYF.